A single count supports the clone carrying this TCR beta chain. What it binds is not known. This sample is drawn from a study of T cell repertoires in cytomegalovirus infection. In the study overall: Selection of CMV epitopes for the study included recently identified HLA-C-restricted and well-studied HLA-B-restricted ones. Public TCR beta signature analysis indicated the presence of both CMV infection and matching HLA type.

General study points: Cumulated frequencies of public TCR beta families served to identify carriers of CMV plus the relevant HLA.

In TCRdb, the reads were re-called with MiXCR into one record per CDR3 protein. The sample carries some 900,000 distinct CDR3 sequences, around a third recorded once. CDR3 length equals 15 residues. Germline V gene lookup returns CDR1 LNHNV and CDR2 YYDKDF (reference sequence). V lost 1 base, J lost 0 bases, and 7 bases lay in between. The TCR comes from a human donor in good health (CMV status not recorded). Some clones in this sample may be carry-over from other donors' samples. Sample: cultured CD8+ T cells from PBMCs, taken from culture after CMV antigen stimulation. The chain employs TRBV15 and TRBJ1-3, with a possible D match to TRBD1 (6 bases). The chain's CDR3 is CATSRGTVSGNTIYF. In DNA, the CDR3 is TGTGCCACCAGCAGAGGGACAGTCTCTGGAAACACCATATATTTT.